These 10 T cell receptor beta chains originate from one sample sequenced in a study of prognosis after radiotherapy for stage I lung cancer. CDR3 of TCR beta was amplified from genomic DNA via a two-round multiplex PCR. During first-round PCR, primers specific to each TRBV and TRBJ gene were used. TCRdb analysed the multiplex PCR reads with MiXCR anew, one entry per CDR3 protein. Here the sample spans almost 20,000 distinct CDR3 sequences, about a quarter being singletons. This sample comprised PBMCs, obtained before or after stereotactic body radiation therapy (not recorded which). The origin of the receptors is a donor aged 50 or older with non-small cell lung cancer.

This clonotype was seen ten or more times. The genes are TRBV10-2 and TRBJ2-7; no definite D call. Germline-derived CDR1 and CDR2 are WSHSY and SAAADI. The CDR3 sequence is 11 residues long. Trimming shortened V by 4 bases and J by 3 bases, and 4 bases separated the two germline ends. CDR3 DNA sequence: TGCGCCAGCAGTGGGAACTACGAGCAGTACTTC. Encoded protein: CASSGNYEQYF.

This clonotype was counted many times. The V and J genes are TRBV5-6 and TRBJ1-2; 8 bases map to TRBD1. V was pared by 4 bases and J by 5 bases, with 13 bases of the junction left unmatched. Germline V gene data show CDR1 as SGHDT and CDR2 as YYEEEE. This CDR3 comprises 16 residues. The DNA for the CDR3 is TGTGCCAGCAGCCCAAGATGGCAGGGGGCGTCTTATGGCTACACCTTC. Its protein is CASSPRWQGASYGYTF.

Regarding this clonotype: A read error is the likely source, as a far larger clone sits one nucleotide away. The chain carries TRBV6-4 and TRBJ2-7, with D perhaps TRBD1 (6 bases). The CDR3 loop spans 14 amino acids. Trimming cost V 10 bases and J 5 bases, with 21 bases left between them. The germline V gene encodes CDR1 MRHNA and CDR2 SNTAGT. Written as DNA, the CDR3 is TGTGCCATCAGACCAACAGGGTCAGTCCACGAGCAGTACTTC. Its protein product is CAIRPTGSVHEQYF.

This clonotype was seen repeatedly, ten times or more. This chain connects TRBV6-1 to TRBJ1-5, with 11 bases identical to TRBD1. CDR1 MNHNS and CDR2 SASEGT come from the germline V gene. The V and J ends lost 6 bases and 2 bases, in that order; junction bases with no gene match: 6. There are 16 residues in the CDR3. The chain's CDR3 is CASSGQGARGNQPQHF. For the CDR3, the DNA is TGTGCCAGCAGCGGACAGGGGGCTAGGGGCAATCAGCCCCAGCATTTT.

This clonotype occurred many times. The chain carries TRBV6-1 and TRBJ2-7; tentative D call: TRBD2 (5 bases). The CDR3 loop spans 13 amino acids. Trimming removed 4 bases at V and 4 bases at J, with 11 bases between. CDR1 MNHNS and CDR2 SASEGT come from the germline V gene. The CDR3 nucleotides are TGTGCCAGCAGTGTTGAGGGAGTGTACGAGCAGTACTTC. It codes for CASSVEGVYEQYF.

The CDR3 spells CASSLAASRVGEQYF. As DNA, the CDR3 is TGTGCCAGCAGTTTAGCGGCTAGCCGGGTGGGGGAGCAGTACTTC. The chain uses TRBV12-3 or TRBV12-4 and TRBJ2-7; TRBD2 might be the D (5 bases). Trimming stripped 0 bases from V and 7 bases from J, with 16 bases between. This CDR3 has 15 residues.

As for this clonotype: One junction end disagrees with the germline gene, perhaps due to a read error. The gene calls are TRBV6-2 or TRBV6-3 and TRBJ2-1; D may be TRBD2 (5 bases). The germline V gene encodes CDR1 MNHEY and CDR2 SVGEGT. The CDR3 sequence is 16 residues long. CDR3 protein: CARSSALSEGDNEQFF. In DNA form, the CDR3 reads TGTGCCAGAAGTTCCGCATTATCTGAGGGTGACAATGAGCAGTTCTTC.

This clonotype was seen just once. The chain couples TRBV24-1 to TRBJ2-3; D might be TRBD1 or TRBD2, each matching 5 bases. Looked up from germline, CDR1 is KGHDR and CDR2 is SFDVKD. CDR3 length equals 15 residues. V was clipped by 3 bases and J by 0 bases, with 9 bases between them. The chain's CDR3 is CATSDTRDSTDTQYF. The CDR3 DNA reads as TGTGCCACCAGTGATACTCGGGACAGCACAGATACGCAGTATTTT.

This clonotype was observed at least ten times. The gene calls are TRBV5-6 and TRBJ2-7; TRBD2 matches at 14 bases. The V segment lost 5 bases and the J segment 6 bases; nucleotides outside the gene matches: 7. The germline CDR1 and CDR2 sequences are SGHDT and YYEEEE. The CDR3 consists of 15 residues. The CDR3 DNA sequence: TGTGCCAGCAGTAAACGACTAGCGGGAGGGGGCGAGCAGTACTTC. It translates to CASSKRLAGGGEQYF.

This clonotype was observed at least ten times. The chain combines TRBV4-2 with TRBJ2-1, with D maybe TRBD2 (6 bases). Trimming removed 0 bases from V and 4 bases from J, with 13 bases in between. CDR1 is LGHNA, CDR2 YNFKEQ, per germline. The CDR3 is 16 residues long. CDR3 DNA: TGTGCCAGCAGCCAAGATCGAGGGAGGCTTTACAATGAGCAGTTCTTC. Its protein product is CASSQDRGRLYNEQFF.